Each of the 30 T cell receptor beta chains below was sequenced from the same sample in a study of T-cell memory formation after mild COVID-19. MiXCR was run by TCRdb on the 5' RACE reads, yielding one entry per CDR3 protein. The sample gives some 180,000 distinct CDR3 sequences, over 10% of which show up once; 3.3% is in the top ten. The sample consisted of PBMCs or a T cell subset sorted from them (not recorded which). These TCRs come from a man younger than 30 who had mild COVID-19 (a few samples of this study predate the infection). Cell type and time point are not known.

The chain couples TRBV28 to TRBJ2-5; D ambiguous. This CDR3 has 12 amino acids. The germline V gene encodes CDR1 MDHEN and CDR2 SYDVKM. V dropped 3 bases and J dropped 3 bases, with 5 bases sitting between them. The CDR3 region has the DNA TGTGCCAGCAGTTTGCAGAAAGAGACCCAGTACTTC. Its protein product is CASSLQKETQYF. Filled out from reference TRBV28 and TRBJ2-5, the complete variable domain reads DVKVTQSSRYLVKRTGEKVFLECVQDMDHENMFWYRQDPGLGLRLIYFSYDVKMKEKGDIPEGYSVSREKKERFSLILESASTNQTSMYLCASSLQKETQYFGPGTRLLVL.

This clonotype was seen at least ten times. The CDR3 reads CASSLNAPDTQYF. CDR3 nucleotide sequence: TGCGCCAGCAGCTTGAACGCTCCAGATACGCAGTATTTT. The V and J genes are TRBV5-1 and TRBJ2-3; D gene uncertain. The CDR3 covers 13 residues. CDR1 is SGHRS, CDR2 YFSETQ, per germline. The V gene lost 1 base and the J gene lost 4 bases, with 7 bases spanning the gap.

This chain uses TRBV5-1 with TRBJ2-3, with D perhaps TRBD1 or TRBD2 (5 bases each). CDR3 length equals 14 residues. The V end was cut by 6 bases, the J end by 1 base, with 12 bases between. Germline V gene lookup returns CDR1 SGHRS and CDR2 YFSETQ. The CDR3 reads CASTYPGRTDTQYF. The CDR3 DNA sequence: TGCGCCAGCACCTACCCGGGACGCACAGATACGCAGTATTTT.

This clonotype was counted only a few times. The chain has TRBV18 and TRBJ1-4; TRBD1 aligns across 7 bases. This CDR3 is built from 15 residues. J was trimmed by 8 bases and V by 5 bases; bases with no gene match: 11. Per the germline V gene, CDR1 is KGHSH and CDR2 is LQKENI. The CDR3 is CASSASQGLQEKLFF. As DNA, the CDR3 is TGTGCCAGCTCAGCATCACAGGGGCTGCAGGAAAAACTGTTTTTT.

The gene calls are TRBV9 and TRBJ2-3, with 8 bases fitting TRBD1. The junction had 15 bases not matched to a gene; V was cut back by 3 bases and J by 3 bases. This CDR3 has 18 residues. The germline V gene has CDR1 SGDLS and CDR2 YYNGEE. The CDR3 loop reads CASSAGLLGRGQTDTQYF. DNA for the CDR3: TGTGCCAGCAGCGCAGGTCTCCTCGGCAGGGGGCAAACAGATACGCAGTATTTT.

The rearrangement links TRBV4-3 to TRBJ1-1, with a possible D match to TRBD1 (5 bases). This CDR3 has 14 residues. The ends were cut back, 3 bases at V and 7 bases at J, with 15 bases in the middle. The germline CDR1 and CDR2 sequences are LGHNA and YSLEER. CDR3 sequence: CASSQGGDSLEAFF. In nucleotides, the CDR3 is TGCGCCAGCAGCCAGGGGGGAGACAGCCTTGAAGCTTTCTTT.

The chain carries TRBV6-2 or TRBV6-3 and TRBJ1-2, with 10 bases lining up with TRBD1. Germline loops: CDR1 MNHEY, CDR2 SVGEGT. Trimming removed 5 bases from V and 4 bases from J; junction bases left unmatched: 13. The CDR3 loop spans 17 amino acids. The CDR3 sequence: CASSPTGGGRLSYGYTF. The CDR3 DNA is TGTGCCAGCAGTCCGACAGGGGGCGGCCGCTTGAGCTATGGCTACACCTTC.

This clonotype was seen ten or more times. The chain joins TRBV29-1 to TRBJ1-5; no clear D. V gave up 7 bases and J gave up 4 bases, with 11 bases separating them. CDR1 SQVTM and CDR2 ANQGSEA come from the germline V gene. CDR3 size: 12 residues. The CDR3 DNA follows: TGCAGCGCCCAGGACCCTAATCAGCCCCAGCATTTT. Its protein product is CSAQDPNQPQHF.

The chain links TRBV12-3 or TRBV12-4 to TRBJ2-2, with D perhaps matching TRBD2 (6 bases). The CDR3 runs 14 residues. The ends were cut back, 7 bases at V and 1 base at J, with 10 bases in the middle. CDR3 loop: CASKGTLNTGELFF. DNA of the CDR3: TGTGCCAGCAAAGGGACTTTGAACACCGGGGAGCTGTTTTTT.

The sample holds many counts of this clonotype. J is TRBJ2-7 and V is TRBV20-1, with D perhaps TRBD1 (5 bases). This CDR3 comprises 13 residues. Trimming removed 1 base from V and 7 bases from J, with 14 bases in between. CDR1 DFQATT and CDR2 SNEGSKA come from the germline V gene (reference sequence). The CDR3 DNA follows: TGCAGTGCTAGAGGCCCTTCCAAGGGGGAGCAGTACGTC. Its translation is CSARGPSKGEQYV.

The chain recombines TRBV7-3 with TRBJ2-5; no firm D call. CDR1 is SGHTA, CDR2 FQGTGA, per germline. V was trimmed by 6 bases and J by 5 bases, leaving 10 bases between them. The CDR3 contains 12 residues. CDR3 protein: CASRSGSETQYF. In DNA form, the CDR3 reads TGTGCCAGCAGGTCGGGCTCGGAGACCCAGTACTTC.

The J gene is TRBJ2-6, the V gene TRBV20-1; D unclear. This CDR3 comprises 14 residues. The germline V gene has CDR1 DFQATT and CDR2 SNEGSKA (reference sequence). V lost 4 bases, J lost 0 bases, and 7 bases lay in between. In DNA form, the CDR3 reads TGCAGTGCTATAGAAAGCTCTGGGGCCAACGTCCTGACTTTC. This encodes CSAIESSGANVLTF.

The V call is TRBV12-3 or TRBV12-4, the J call TRBJ2-2; D is perhaps TRBD1 (6 bases). CDR3 length: 16 residues. V was cut by 7 bases and J by 1 base, with 16 bases left in between. CDR3 DNA: TGTGCCAGCACCCCTCGAGACAGGCAGAACACCGGGGAGCTGTTTTTT. This sequence encodes CASTPRDRQNTGELFF.

This chain joins TRBV2 and TRBJ2-3, with D tentatively TRBD1 (6 bases). The CDR3 extends over 15 amino acids. V dropped 1 base and J dropped 1 base, with 9 bases sitting between them. The V gene's germline CDR1 is SNHLY and CDR2 FYNNEI. CDR3 amino acids: CASSEVGARTDTQYF. The CDR3, as DNA: TGTGCCAGCAGTGAAGTGGGGGCCCGCACAGATACGCAGTATTTT.

This clonotype was detected many times. The V and J genes are TRBV7-9 and TRBJ1-1; D gene uncertain. This CDR3 is 13 amino acids long. V shed 2 bases and J shed 6 bases, with 10 bases lying between them. Germline V lookup: CDR1 SEHNR, CDR2 FQNEAQ (reference sequence). In DNA, the CDR3 is TGTGCCAGCAGCTTAAGGATAGTCCCTGAAGCTTTCTTT. The encoded protein is CASSLRIVPEAFF.

This clonotype was detected a few times. This chain uses TRBV7-9 with TRBJ2-7; 7 bases match TRBD1. Per germline, CDR1 SEHNR and CDR2 FQNEAQ (reference sequence). V lost 5 bases and J lost 13; bases outside the gene matches: 14. The CDR3 totals 13 residues. The CDR3 region is CASSPGTVYEPYF. CDR3 bases: TGTGCCAGCAGCCCCGGGACAGTCTACGAGCCCTACTTC.

The J gene is TRBJ2-3, the V gene TRBV5-5; 9 positions agree with TRBD2. Per germline, CDR1 SGHKS and CDR2 YYEKEE (reference sequence). This CDR3 has 16 amino acids. V was clipped by 1 base and J by 7 bases; unmatched bases: 10. The CDR3 reads CASSLTSASGENTQYF. For the CDR3, the DNA is TGTGCCAGCAGCTTGACCTCTGCTAGCGGGGAAAATACGCAGTATTTT.

The rearrangement uses TRBV6-1 and TRBJ2-7, with a weak D call TRBD1 (5 bases). The germline gives CDR1 MNHNS, CDR2 SASEGT. The CDR3 has 13 amino acids. V lost 1 base and J 5 bases, leaving 9 bases between the germline ends. The CDR3 coding sequence is TGTGCCAGCAGTGAAGGGACACGCCACGAGCAGTACGTC. Protein product: CASSEGTRHEQYV.

The chain couples TRBV5-1 to TRBJ2-3, with TRBD1 matching 9 bases. CDR3 length: 15 residues. V lost 3 bases to trimming and J lost 3 bases; unmatched junction nucleotides: 5. Germline CDR1 SGHRS, CDR2 YFSETQ. The CDR3 protein is CASSSQGAQTDTQYF. As DNA, the CDR3 is TGCGCCAGCAGCTCACAGGGGGCGCAAACAGATACGCAGTATTTT.

This clonotype was picked up many times. A read error may produce the germline difference seen at one junction end. J is TRBJ2-3 and V is TRBV10-3, with D perhaps matching TRBD1 or TRBD2 (6 bases each). CDR1 is ENHRY and CDR2 is SYGVKD in the germline V gene. This CDR3 region has 14 residues. CDR3 sequence: CATSQGGPTDTQYF. DNA for the CDR3: TGTGCCACCAGTCAAGGGGGGCCCACAGATACGCAGTATTTT.

This clonotype was observed many times. The chain recombines TRBV7-9 with TRBJ2-1, with D possibly TRBD1 on 6 matching bases. The CDR3 extends over 14 amino acids. V shed 2 bases and J shed 8 bases, with 13 bases lying between them. Germline lookup yields CDR1 SEHNR and CDR2 FQNEAQ (reference sequence). The CDR3 coding sequence is TGTGCCAGCAGCTTAAGGCAGGGGTTGGATGAGCAGTTCTTC. Its protein is CASSLRQGLDEQFF.

The CDR3 nucleotides read TGTGCCAGCAGCCAAGTTAGCGAAAAACTGTTTTTT. Protein: CASSQVSEKLFF. The V and J genes are TRBV14 and TRBJ1-4, with D uncertain. Looked up from germline, CDR1 is SGHDN and CDR2 is FVKESK. Trimming removed 1 base from V and 8 bases from J, with 5 bases in between. This CDR3 is 12 amino acids long.

The V and J genes are TRBV3-1 and TRBJ2-3; 7 bases fit TRBD2. Germline values: CDR1 LGHDT, CDR2 YNNKEL (reference sequence). CDR3 length equals 18 residues. V shed 2 bases, J shed 2 bases, and the junction held 13 bases outside the gene matches. CDR3 coding DNA: TGTGCCAGCAGCCAATCCCCGGGGGGAGTAGGCCACACAGATACGCAGTATTTT. This translates into CASSQSPGGVGHTDTQYF.

This clonotype has just a few counts. This sequence joins TRBV6-1 and TRBJ2-7, with 7 positions matching TRBD1. Germline values: CDR1 MNHNS, CDR2 SASEGT. J was trimmed by 3 bases and V by 6 bases; bases with no gene match: 11. The length of the CDR3 is 15 residues. The CDR3 reads CASSKPGTALYEQYV. The CDR3 coding sequence is TGTGCCAGCAGCAAACCCGGGACAGCGCTCTACGAGCAGTACGTC.

This clonotype was detected once. This chain joins TRBV4-3 and TRBJ1-4; TRBD1 aligns across 7 bases. The germline gives CDR1 LGHNA, CDR2 YSLEER. Losses at the gene ends were 3 bases for V and 7 bases for J; bases not matched to a gene: 8. The CDR3 has 15 residues. Here the CDR3 reads CASSQLTGTAEKLFF. CDR3 nucleotides: TGCGCCAGCAGCCAGCTGACAGGGACGGCTGAAAAACTGTTTTTT.

The rearrangement joins TRBV7-2 to TRBJ2-5; 7 bases match TRBD1. The J segment lost 3 bases and the V segment lost 3 bases, leaving 4 bases of the junction unmatched. The germline CDR1 and CDR2 sequences are SGHTA and FQGNSA. The CDR3 length is 14 residues. The CDR3 is CASSFQQGKETQYF. CDR3 nucleotide sequence: TGTGCCAGCAGCTTTCAACAGGGGAAAGAGACCCAGTACTTC.

This clonotype was seen a handful of times. This rearrangement joins TRBV6-2 or TRBV6-3 to TRBJ2-1, with TRBD2 identical over 9 bases. From germline, CDR1 is MNHEY and CDR2 SVGEGT. The CDR3 runs to 16 residues. Trimming cost V 1 base and J 3 bases; bases outside gene matches: 4. DNA for the CDR3: TGTGCCAGCAGTTACTATCCTAGCGGGGACTACAATGAGCAGTTCTTC. Protein sequence: CASSYYPSGDYNEQFF.

This clonotype was detected only a few times. The chain recombines TRBV7-2 with TRBJ1-5, with D perhaps TRBD1 (5 bases). Trimming stripped 4 bases from V and 5 bases from J, with 15 bases between. Germline V gene sequence: CDR1 SGHTA, CDR2 FQGNSA. The CDR3 is 15 residues long. CDR3 nucleotides: TGTGCCAGCAGCTCGTCCCGGGACGGGGATCAGCCCCAGCATTTT. It yields the protein CASSSSRDGDQPQHF. Supplemented by reference TRBV7-2 and TRBJ1-5, the full variable domain reads GAGVSQSPSNKVTEKGKDVELRCDPISGHTALYWYRQSLGQGLEFLIYFQGNSAPDKSGLPSDRFSAERTGGSVSTLTIQRTQQEDSAVYLCASSSSRDGDQPQHFGDGTRLSIL.

The chain employs TRBV5-1 and TRBJ1-1; D call uncertain. Germline lookup yields CDR1 SGHRS and CDR2 YFSETQ. The CDR3 runs 14 residues. Trimming removed 0 bases from V and 5 bases from J, with 11 bases in between. Here the CDR3 reads CASSLEVRGTEAFF. CDR3 sequence (DNA): TGCGCCAGCAGCTTGGAAGTTCGCGGGACTGAAGCTTTCTTT. Filled out from reference TRBV5-1 and TRBJ1-1, the complete variable domain reads KAGVTQTPRYLIKTRGQQVTLSCSPISGHRSVSWYQQTPGQGLQFLFEYFSETQRNKGNFPGRFSGRQFSNSRSEMNVSTLELGDSALYLCASSLEVRGTEAFFGQGTRLTVV.

This sequence joins TRBV20-1 and TRBJ2-1; D possibly corresponds to TRBD1 (6 bases). V lost 6 bases to trimming and J lost 13 bases, with 19 bases between them. The CDR3 is made up of 12 amino acids. Germline CDR1 reads DFQATT; CDR2 reads SNEGSKA (reference sequence). CDR3 nucleotide sequence: TGCAGTGCGCGTACAGGGCAGCGGCAACAGTTCTTC. Its protein product is CSARTGQRQQFF.